This T cell receptor beta chain was recorded in a study of CD4 T cells in relation to SARS-CoV-2 and coronaviruses. Study-wide context: The restricting HLA molecule for shared crossreactive spike epitopes was mapped. Notes on the study in general: About 65% of donors had memory CD4+ clonotypes crossrecognizing SARS-CoV-2 and common cold coronavirus spike.

On this clone: Its antigen remains unknown.

Before the COVID-19 pandemic, during about 2011-2019, CD4+ T cells were taken from unexposed donors. The cells were cultured for about 10 days before CD4+ T cells were isolated. V shed 5 bases and J shed 4 bases, with 15 bases lying between them. The CDR3 runs 16 residues. Germline V gene sequence: CDR1 SGHAT, CDR2 FQNNGV. Here immunoSEQ multiplex PCR was the method, and the copy in TCRdb shows in-frame clones only, minus some. The table has about 22,000 clones, over 75% seen once. The TCR was taken from a human donor in good health. This rearrangement joins TRBV11-2 to TRBJ2-6; D possibly matches TRBD1 or TRBD2 (6 bases each). Sample: CD4+ T cells from PBMCs, cultured in vitro. The CDR3 bases are TGTGCCAGCAGCCCTCGGGGGCAGATCGGGGCCAACGTCCTGACTTTC. This sequence encodes CASSPRGQIGANVLTF.